This T cell receptor (beta chain) came from a study of human T cells and chemical hapten exposure. Time point noted: patch test 1, 2 weeks after DPC sensitization. Treatment meaning: therapeutic diphenylcyclopropenone sensitization with weekly scalp DPC. Alopecia patients, 18 to 70 years old and DPC-suitable, served as donors. Unseparated into fractions, whole blood served as the source from which total RNA was extracted. Unique molecular identifiers were attached to individual cDNA molecules within the library. TCRdb used MiXCR to reprocess the RACE reads, holding one entry per CDR3 protein. The sample holds just over 80,000 distinct CDR3 sequences; around 10% are singletons and the top ten take approximately 4.6%. This clonotype was detected ten times or more. The receptor was derived from a woman aged 45-59 years with alopecia areata. Some clones in this sample may be carry-over from other donors' samples. This specimen was whole blood, taken in connection with sensitization to the hapten diphenylcyclopropenone (DPC).

Here the CDR3 reads CASSPTGLISNQPQHF. For the CDR3, the DNA is TGTGCCAGCAGCCCCACAGGGCTCATTAGCAATCAGCCCCAGCATTTT. This chain joins TRBV7-9 and TRBJ1-5; the D gene is possibly TRBD1 (6 bases). Germline V lookup: CDR1 SEHNR, CDR2 FQNEAQ (reference sequence). This CDR3 is 16 amino acids long. V was clipped by 5 bases and J by 0 bases, with 14 bases between them.